This note documents a single T cell receptor beta chain sequence. This sample is part of a study of blood T cell repertoires in COVID-19. Profiling relied on immunoSEQ multiplex PCR, and the TCRdb table lists in-frame clones only, not all of them. The sample has about 70,000 clones, approximately 82% seen once. CDR3 size: 17 residues. Germline CDR1 and CDR2: SGHAT and FQNNGV. V was clipped by 5 bases and J by 1 base, with 19 bases between them. The source of this sequence is a woman aged 80 or older with acute or convalescent COVID-19. The V call is TRBV11-2, the J call TRBJ2-3; the D gene is possibly TRBD2 (6 bases). The sequencing sample was made of peripheral blood. The CDR3 nucleotides are TGTGCCAGCAGCCCCCGCCGGGACTCTCTTGGCACAGATACGCAGTATTTT. Translation: CASSPRRDSLGTDTQYF.